The 22 T cell receptor beta chains below all came from one sample that was sequenced in a study of blood T cell repertoires in COVID-19. Sequenced by immunoSEQ multiplex PCR; TCRdb stores in-frame clones only, minus some. This sample has 310,000 or so clones; roughly 87% occur once, and the top ten carry about 9.8%. The sample consisted of PBMCs or T cells enriched from blood (not recorded which). These receptors all stem from a woman aged 18-29 years who had recovered from COVID-19.

CDR3 amino acids: CASRYLFLTGELFF. CDR3 nucleotides: TGTGCCAGCAGATACCTCTTTCTAACCGGGGAGCTGTTTTTT. The chain recombines TRBV28 with TRBJ2-2; D remains ambiguous. The CDR3 contains 14 residues. V lost 6 bases and J lost 5, with 13 bases in between. The germline CDR1 and CDR2 sequences are MDHEN and SYDVKM.

The V call is TRBV11-1, the J call TRBJ2-1, with D possibly being TRBD1 (6 bases). The CDR3 consists of 15 residues. Trimming shortened V by 1 base and J by 5 bases, and 12 bases separated the two germline ends. Germline V gene data show CDR1 as SGHAT and CDR2 as FQDESV (reference sequence). DNA for the CDR3: TGTGCCAGCAGCTTAGAGGCAGGGGCGGACAATGAGCAGTTCTTC. Translating it yields CASSLEAGADNEQFF.

J is TRBJ2-1 and V is TRBV7-3, with 8 bases matching TRBD2. This CDR3 contains 13 residues. The trim removed 8 bases at V and 7 bases at J, leaving 7 bases unmatched. In germline, CDR1 is SGHTA, CDR2 FQGTGA. The CDR3 here is CASGASGYNEQFF. CDR3 DNA sequence: TGTGCCAGCGGGGCTAGCGGGTATAATGAGCAGTTCTTC.

This clone was picked up one time. The chain employs TRBV29-1 and TRBJ1-1, with no clear D. The V end lost 5 bases, the J end lost 1 base, and 11 bases lay between the germline ends. CDR1 SQVTM and CDR2 ANQGSEA come from the germline V gene. The CDR3 is made up of 13 amino acids. This CDR3 is CSVCRLPNTEAFF. The CDR3 bases are TGCAGCGTTTGTAGACTTCCGAACACTGAAGCTTTCTTT.

The chain uses TRBV6-5 and TRBJ1-2; TRBD1 agrees at 8 bases. Germline assignment: CDR1 MNHEY and CDR2 SVGAGI. V was clipped by 3 bases and J by 4 bases; unmatched bases: 10. The CDR3 is 16 amino acids. DNA for the CDR3: TGTGCCAGCAGTTATGGGACAGGTTATCTCAGCTATGGCTACACCTTC. Its translation is CASSYGTGYLSYGYTF.

The chain recombines TRBV5-1 with TRBJ2-7; a weak D match, TRBD1 (5 bases). The CDR3 length is 15 residues. CDR1 SGHRS and CDR2 YFSETQ come from the germline V gene. V lost 2 bases and J 2 bases, leaving 14 bases between the germline ends. The CDR3: CASSLRQSLTYEQYF. CDR3 nucleotides: TGCGCCAGCAGCTTACGACAGTCACTGACCTACGAGCAGTACTTC. The full variable domain, in which reference TRBV5-1 and TRBJ2-7 provide the parts outside the CDR3, is KAGVTQTPRYLIKTRGQQVTLSCSPISGHRSVSWYQQTPGQGLQFLFEYFSETQRNKGNFPGRFSGRQFSNSRSEMNVSTLELGDSALYLCASSLRQSLTYEQYFGPGTRLTVT.

CDR3 in amino acids: CASSPFGKRGGSSYNEQFF. DNA of the CDR3: TGTGCCAGCAGCCCTTTTGGGAAGCGGGGGGGGAGCTCCTACAATGAGCAGTTCTTC. The J gene is TRBJ2-1, the V gene TRBV7-9; 10 positions match TRBD2. The junction had 13 bases not matched to a gene; V was cut back by 5 bases and J by 0 bases. The CDR3 is made up of 19 amino acids. The germline gives CDR1 SEHNR, CDR2 FQNEAQ (reference sequence). Supplemented by reference TRBV7-9 and TRBJ2-1, the full variable domain reads DTGVSQNPRHKITKRGQNVTFRCDPISEHNRLYWYRQTLGQGPEFLTYFQNEAQLEKSRLLSDRFSAERPKGSFSTLEIQRTEQGDSAMYLCASSPFGKRGGSSYNEQFFGPGTRLTVL.

The chain has TRBV7-4 and TRBJ1-2; 9 bases map to TRBD1. This CDR3 region has 19 residues. The germline CDR1 and CDR2 sequences are SGHVT and SQSDAQ. Trimming took 4 bases from V and 5 from J; bases not matched to a gene: 20. The CDR3, as DNA: TGTGCCAGCAGCTCCCGGGACAGGGTGTTTCGGGGGTTGTCATATGGCTACACCTTC. It specifies CASSSRDRVFRGLSYGYTF.

The rearrangement joins TRBV4-2 to TRBJ2-7, with 10 bases matching TRBD2. CDR1 LGHNA and CDR2 YNFKEQ come from the germline V gene. This CDR3 has 14 amino acids. Trimming cost V 2 bases and J 7 bases; bases outside gene matches: 5. The CDR3 nucleotides are TGTGCCAGCAGCCAAACTAGCGGGGTAGAAGAGCAGTACTTC. It translates to CASSQTSGVEEQYF.

The rearrangement links TRBV28 to TRBJ2-3; 7 bases map to TRBD2. CDR3 length: 15 residues. Germline trimming cut 5 bases from V and 0 bases from J; bases unmatched to any gene: 5. Germline V gene sequence: CDR1 MDHEN, CDR2 SYDVKM. CDR3 sequence: CASSLGGISTDTQYF. The DNA for the CDR3 is TGTGCCAGCAGTCTGGGGGGGATCAGCACAGATACGCAGTATTTT.

In this sample, this clone turned up once. V is TRBV7-2 and J is TRBJ1-6; 7 nucleotides align to TRBD1. The V and J ends lost 0 bases and 7 bases, in that order; junction bases with no gene match: 3. Germline V gene data show CDR1 as SGHTA and CDR2 as FQGNSA. The CDR3 runs 15 residues. CDR3 DNA sequence: TGTGCCAGCAGCTTAGCAGGGGGCGGGAATTCACCCCTCCACTTT. This gives the protein CASSLAGGGNSPLHF.

The rearrangement uses TRBV18 and TRBJ2-3; a possible D gene is TRBD2 (6 bases). This CDR3 is 15 amino acids long. The V end was cut by 2 bases, the J end by 0 bases, with 9 bases between. Germline CDR1 KGHSH, CDR2 LQKENI. The CDR3 sequence is CASSPVGTSTDTQYF. The CDR3 DNA is TGTGCCAGCTCACCAGTCGGGACTAGCACAGATACGCAGTATTTT. Using reference TRBV18 and TRBJ2-3 for the parts outside the CDR3, the full variable domain is NAGVMQNPRHLVRRRGQEARLRCSPMKGHSHVYWYRQLPEEGLKFMVYLQKENIIDESGMPKERFSAEFPKEGPSILRIQQVVRGDSAAYFCASSPVGTSTDTQYFGPGTRLTVL.

The chain recombines TRBV7-3 with TRBJ2-5, with 9 positions matching TRBD1. The CDR3 is 15 residues long. V gave up 3 bases and J gave up 5 bases; unmatched junction bases: 7. Germline V gene sequence: CDR1 SGHTA, CDR2 FQGTGA. For the CDR3, the DNA is TGTGCCAGCAGCTTTACCGGGACAGGGTTGGAGACCCAGTACTTC. It codes for CASSFTGTGLETQYF.

The V and J genes are TRBV6-4 and TRBJ2-4; unclear D gene. This CDR3 is 11 amino acids long. V gave up 8 bases and J gave up 6 bases, with 8 bases separating them. Germline CDR1 is MRHNA and CDR2 is SNTAGT. The CDR3 nucleotides are TGTGCCAGCCTCCGAGGAAACATTCAGTACTTC. It codes for CASLRGNIQYF.

V usage is TRBV5-1 and J usage is TRBJ2-1, with TRBD1 identical over 7 bases. The ends lost 0 bases at V and 4 bases at J; junction bases unmatched: 4. The CDR3 is made up of 15 amino acids. Germline V CDR1 and CDR2: SGHRS, YFSETQ. CDR3 nucleotide sequence: TGCGCCAGCAGCTTGGCCGGGACAGCTTACAATGAGCAGTTCTTC. Its protein product is CASSLAGTAYNEQFF.

This clone showed up just once. The J gene is TRBJ2-2, the V gene TRBV27; TRBD2 is a possible D gene (5 bases). This CDR3 comprises 16 residues. CDR1 is MNHEY, CDR2 SMNVEV, per germline (reference sequence). The V end was cut by 6 bases, the J end by 2 bases, with 16 bases between. CDR3 sequence (DNA): TGTGCCAGCAGCAATAGAGGAGCGGCCAACACCGGGGAGCTGTTTTTT. This encodes CASSNRGAANTGELFF.

This rearrangement joins TRBV18 to TRBJ1-1, with 8 bases fitting TRBD1. There are 16 residues in the CDR3. Per germline, CDR1 KGHSH and CDR2 LQKENI. V lost 2 bases to trimming and J lost 3 bases; unmatched junction nucleotides: 8. The CDR3 spells CASSPRTGHLDTEAFF. CDR3 DNA sequence: TGTGCCAGCTCACCAAGGACAGGGCACCTTGACACTGAAGCTTTCTTT.

The rearrangement links TRBV7-2 to TRBJ1-1; 7 bases line up with TRBD1. Germline V CDR1 and CDR2: SGHTA, FQGNSA. The CDR3 contains 16 residues. V lost 1 base, J lost 1 base, and 6 bases stayed unmatched. CDR3 protein: CASSLGGGQANTEAFF. In nucleotides, the CDR3 is TGTGCCAGCAGCTTAGGGGGAGGACAGGCGAACACTGAAGCTTTCTTT.

The chain recombines TRBV7-2 with TRBJ1-2; TRBD1 is a possible D gene (6 bases). The germline V and J ends were trimmed by 8 bases and 4 bases, with 17 bases remaining between them. Germline CDR1 SGHTA, CDR2 FQGNSA. CDR3 length: 14 amino acids. CDR3 in amino acids: CASGTTGTFYGYTF. CDR3 in DNA: TGTGCCAGCGGTACCACAGGGACCTTCTATGGCTACACCTTC.

V gene TRBV28 combines with J gene TRBJ1-1, with D maybe TRBD1 (6 bases). CDR1 is MDHEN, CDR2 SYDVKM, per germline. V lost 7 bases to trimming and J lost 11 bases, with 23 bases between them. The CDR3 runs to 14 residues. The CDR3 spells CASNFHRDGGGAFF. CDR3 sequence (DNA): TGTGCCAGCAATTTCCACAGGGATGGGGGCGGGGCTTTCTTT.

The sample holds a few counts of this clone. The CDR3 loop is CASSARTGTAEAFF. As DNA, the CDR3 is TGTGCCAGCAGCGCAAGGACAGGGACCGCTGAAGCTTTCTTT. The chain couples TRBV9 to TRBJ1-1; 8 nucleotides match TRBD1. The CDR3 contains 14 residues. In germline, CDR1 is SGDLS, CDR2 YYNGEE. With V trimmed by 3 bases and J by 6 bases, 7 bases remained unmatched.

The DNA for the CDR3 is TGTGCCAGCAGCCATAACACCTACGAGCAGTACTTC. Residues: CASSHNTYEQYF. The J gene is TRBJ2-7, the V gene TRBV3-1 (or the pseudogene TRBV3-2); no definite D call. The germline V gene has CDR1 LGHDT and CDR2 YNNKEL (reference sequence). The CDR3 extends over 12 amino acids. V was cut by 3 bases and J by 2 bases, with 5 bases left in between.